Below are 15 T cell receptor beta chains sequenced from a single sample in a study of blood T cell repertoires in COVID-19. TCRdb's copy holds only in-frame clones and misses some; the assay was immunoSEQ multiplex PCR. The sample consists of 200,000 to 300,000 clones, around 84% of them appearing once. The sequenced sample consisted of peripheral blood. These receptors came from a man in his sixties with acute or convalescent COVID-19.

CDR3 sequence reads: CASSGQLVNTEAFF. CDR3 nucleotides: TGTGCCAGCAGTGGACAGCTTGTAAACACTGAAGCTTTCTTT. The rearrangement uses TRBV2 and TRBJ1-1, with a weak D call TRBD1 (5 bases). There are 14 residues in the CDR3. The germline CDR1 and CDR2 sequences are SNHLY and FYNNEI. Between the trimmed V and J ends, which lost 4 bases and 2 bases, there was a span of 11 bases.

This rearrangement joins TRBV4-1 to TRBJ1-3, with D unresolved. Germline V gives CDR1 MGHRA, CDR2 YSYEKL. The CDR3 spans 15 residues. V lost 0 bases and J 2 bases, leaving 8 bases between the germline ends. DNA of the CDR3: TGCGCCAGCAGCCAAGAGAGGAGAGCTGGAAACACCATATATTTT. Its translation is CASSQERRAGNTIYF.

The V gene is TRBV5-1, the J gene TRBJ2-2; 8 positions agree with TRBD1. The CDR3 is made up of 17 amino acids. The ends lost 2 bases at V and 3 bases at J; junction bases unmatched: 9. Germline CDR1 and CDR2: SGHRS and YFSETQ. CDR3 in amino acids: CASSLPGGKGYTGELFF. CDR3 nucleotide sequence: TGCGCCAGCAGCTTACCAGGGGGCAAGGGGTACACCGGGGAGCTGTTTTTT.

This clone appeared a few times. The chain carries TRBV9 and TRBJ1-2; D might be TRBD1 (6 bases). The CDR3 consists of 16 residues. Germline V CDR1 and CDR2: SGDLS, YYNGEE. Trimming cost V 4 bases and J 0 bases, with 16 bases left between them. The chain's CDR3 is CASSPDDRHPNYGYTF. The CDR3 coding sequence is TGTGCCAGCAGCCCGGACGACAGGCATCCTAACTATGGCTACACCTTC.

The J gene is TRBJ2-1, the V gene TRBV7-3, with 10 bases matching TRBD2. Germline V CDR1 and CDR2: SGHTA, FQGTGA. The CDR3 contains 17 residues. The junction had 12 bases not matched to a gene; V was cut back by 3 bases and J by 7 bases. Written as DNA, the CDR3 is TGTGCCAGCAGCTTGGGCCCAAGAGCGGGGGGGCGAAATGAGCAGTTCTTC. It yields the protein CASSLGPRAGGRNEQFF.

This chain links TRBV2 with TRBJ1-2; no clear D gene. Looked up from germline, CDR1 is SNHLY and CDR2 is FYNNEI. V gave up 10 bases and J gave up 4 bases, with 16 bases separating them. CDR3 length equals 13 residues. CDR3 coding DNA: TGTGCCAACCCGAATAGGGAGCTCTATGGCTACACCTTC. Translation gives CANPNRELYGYTF.

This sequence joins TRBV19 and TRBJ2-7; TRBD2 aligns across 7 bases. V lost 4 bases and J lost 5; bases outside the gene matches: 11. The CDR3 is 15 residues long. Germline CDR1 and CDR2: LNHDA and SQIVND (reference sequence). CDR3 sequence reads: CASSRGRVGYHEQYF. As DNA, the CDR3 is TGTGCCAGTAGTAGGGGGAGGGTCGGATACCACGAGCAGTACTTC. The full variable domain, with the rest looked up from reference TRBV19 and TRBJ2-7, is DGGITQSPKYLFRKEGQNVTLSCEQNLNHDAMYWYRQDPGQGLRLIYYSQIVNDFQKGDIAEGYSVSREKKESFPLTVTSAQKNPTAFYLCASSRGRVGYHEQYFGPGTRLTVT.

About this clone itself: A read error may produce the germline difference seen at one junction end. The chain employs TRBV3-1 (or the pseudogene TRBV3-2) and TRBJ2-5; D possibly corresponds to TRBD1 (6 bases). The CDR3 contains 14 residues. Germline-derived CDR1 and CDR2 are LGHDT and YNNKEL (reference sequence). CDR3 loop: CASSGQGIRETQYF. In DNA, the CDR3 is TGTGCCAGCAGCGGTCAGGGGATTAGAGAGACTCAGTACTTC.

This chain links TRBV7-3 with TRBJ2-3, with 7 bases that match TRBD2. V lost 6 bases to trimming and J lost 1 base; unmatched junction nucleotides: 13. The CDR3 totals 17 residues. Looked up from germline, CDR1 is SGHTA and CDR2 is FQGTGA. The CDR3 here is CASRVNRAGLGTDTQYF. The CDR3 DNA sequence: TGTGCCAGCAGGGTTAACCGCGCTGGACTAGGCACAGATACGCAGTATTTT. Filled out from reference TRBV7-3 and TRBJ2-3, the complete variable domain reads GAGVSQTPSNKVTEKGKYVELRCDPISGHTALYWYRQSLGQGPEFLIYFQGTGAADDSGLPNDRFFAVRPEGSVSTLKIQRTERGDSAVYLCASRVNRAGLGTDTQYFGPGTRLTVL.

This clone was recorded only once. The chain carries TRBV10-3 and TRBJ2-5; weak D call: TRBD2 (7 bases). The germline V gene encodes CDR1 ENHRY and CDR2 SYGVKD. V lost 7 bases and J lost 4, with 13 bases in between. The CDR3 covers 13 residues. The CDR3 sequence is CAIKPGGGETQYF. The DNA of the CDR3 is TGTGCCATCAAACCGGGGGGCGGAGAGACCCAGTACTTC.

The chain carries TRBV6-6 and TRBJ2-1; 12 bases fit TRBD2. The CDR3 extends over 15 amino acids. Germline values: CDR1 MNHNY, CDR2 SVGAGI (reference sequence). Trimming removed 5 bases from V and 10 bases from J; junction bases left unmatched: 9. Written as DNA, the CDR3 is TGTGCCAGCAGTCAACTAGCGGGGGGCCAGTTAGAGCAGTTCTTC. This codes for CASSQLAGGQLEQFF.

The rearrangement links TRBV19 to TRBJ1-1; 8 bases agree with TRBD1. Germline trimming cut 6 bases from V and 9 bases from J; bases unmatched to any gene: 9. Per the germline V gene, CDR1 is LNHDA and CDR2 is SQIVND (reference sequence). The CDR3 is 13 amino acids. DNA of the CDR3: TGTGCCAGTAGGACGACAGGACAGGGTAAAGCTTTCTTT. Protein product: CASRTTGQGKAFF.

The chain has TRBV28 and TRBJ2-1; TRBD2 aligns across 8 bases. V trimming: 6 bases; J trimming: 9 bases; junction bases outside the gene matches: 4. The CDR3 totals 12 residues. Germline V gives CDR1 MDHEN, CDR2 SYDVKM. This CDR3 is CASRSGSFEQFF. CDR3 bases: TGTGCCAGCAGAAGCGGGAGTTTTGAGCAGTTCTTC.

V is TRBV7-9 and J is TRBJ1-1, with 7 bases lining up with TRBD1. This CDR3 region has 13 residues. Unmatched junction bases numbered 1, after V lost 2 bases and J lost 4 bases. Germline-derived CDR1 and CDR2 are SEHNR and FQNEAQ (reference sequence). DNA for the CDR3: TGTGCCAGCAGCTTACCAGGGGGCACTGAAGCTTTCTTT. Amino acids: CASSLPGGTEAFF. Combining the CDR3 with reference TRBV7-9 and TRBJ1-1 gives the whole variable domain DTGVSQNPRHKITKRGQNVTFRCDPISEHNRLYWYRQTLGQGPEFLTYFQNEAQLEKSRLLSDRFSAERPKGSFSTLEIQRTEQGDSAMYLCASSLPGGTEAFFGQGTRLTVV.

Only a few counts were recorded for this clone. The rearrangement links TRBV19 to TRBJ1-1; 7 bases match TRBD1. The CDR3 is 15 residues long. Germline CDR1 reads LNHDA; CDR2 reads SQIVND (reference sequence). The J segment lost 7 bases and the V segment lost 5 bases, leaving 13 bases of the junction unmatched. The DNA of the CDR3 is TGTGCCAGTAGTTCCACAGGGGACCAGGTCGGTGAAGCTTTCTTT. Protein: CASSSTGDQVGEAFF.